What follows is one T cell receptor (beta chain) and its context. Its antigen remains unknown. The data were obtained in a study of T cells in localized non-small cell lung cancer. Study observations and caveats: Uninvolved adjacent lung showed higher T cell clonality than tumor.

Clones were read by immunoSEQ multiplex PCR, and TCRdb kept only the in-frame ones, dropping some. The table has about 5,400 clones, 75% to 90% seen once. V gave up 5 bases and J gave up 4 bases, with 12 bases separating them. This CDR3 comprises 14 residues. CDR1 is SGHTA, CDR2 FQGNSA, per germline. This specimen consisted of PBMCs, obtained before any cancer treatment. The clonotype comes from a woman aged 35 to 69 with stage II lung adenocarcinoma. The chain carries TRBV7-2 and TRBJ2-1; D remains unclear. In DNA form, the CDR3 reads TGTGCCAGCAGCCCTGAGCGTGCGTACAATGAGCAGTTCTTC. Translation gives CASSPERAYNEQFF.